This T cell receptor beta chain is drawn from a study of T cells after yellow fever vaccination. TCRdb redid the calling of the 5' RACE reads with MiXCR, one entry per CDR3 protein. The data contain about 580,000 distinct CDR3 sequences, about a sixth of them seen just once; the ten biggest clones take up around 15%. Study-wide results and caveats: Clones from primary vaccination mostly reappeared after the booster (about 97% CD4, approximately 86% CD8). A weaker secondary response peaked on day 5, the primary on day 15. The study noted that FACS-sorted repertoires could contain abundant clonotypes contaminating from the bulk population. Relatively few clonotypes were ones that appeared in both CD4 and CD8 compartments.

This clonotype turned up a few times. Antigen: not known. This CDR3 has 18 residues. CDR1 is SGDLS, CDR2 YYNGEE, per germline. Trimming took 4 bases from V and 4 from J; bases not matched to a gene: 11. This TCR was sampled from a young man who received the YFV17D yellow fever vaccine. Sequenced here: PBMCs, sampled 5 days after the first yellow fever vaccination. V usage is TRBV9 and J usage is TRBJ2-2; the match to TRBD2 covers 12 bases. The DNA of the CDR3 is TGTGCCAGCAGCCCCCGCTCCCTACTAGCGGGGGGCACCGGGGAGCTGTTTTTT. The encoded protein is CASSPRSLLAGGTGELFF.